Shown below are 25 T cell receptor beta chains from a single sample sequenced in a study of cytomegalovirus exposure and HLA in healthy donors. Primers: 60 Vbeta forward and 13 Jbeta reverse. Assay used: immunoSEQ multiplex PCR; TCRdb lists only in-frame clones, some missing. The table lists about 200,000 clones, about four fifths of them singletons. The sample comprised PBMCs. Receptors originate from a girl between 10 and 17 years old in good health and CMV-seropositive.

This chain connects TRBV6-4 to TRBJ2-1; D ambiguous. Germline V lookup: CDR1 MRHNA, CDR2 SNTAGT. The CDR3 has 15 amino acids. The V and J ends lost 3 bases and 0 bases respectively, with 9 bases between them. This chain's CDR3 is CASSEAADSYNEQFF. The CDR3 DNA reads as TGTGCCAGCAGTGAGGCTGCGGACTCCTACAATGAGCAGTTCTTC.

This chain links TRBV5-6 with TRBJ2-1, with 16 nucleotides matching TRBD2. Germline loops: CDR1 SGHDT, CDR2 YYEEEE. Trimming cost V 4 bases and J 0 bases; bases outside gene matches: 4. CDR3 length: 18 residues. The CDR3 loop reads CASSGTSGGAPSYNEQFF. The CDR3 bases are TGTGCCAGCAGCGGGACTAGCGGGGGGGCCCCCTCCTACAATGAGCAGTTCTTC.

V usage is TRBV6-1 and J usage is TRBJ2-1; D gene uncertain. Per germline, CDR1 MNHNS and CDR2 SASEGT. The V end lost 1 base, the J end lost 14 bases, and 12 bases lay between the germline ends. This CDR3 spans 12 amino acids. The CDR3, as DNA: TGTGCCAGCAGTGAAGGTAGAGCCTATAAGTTCTTC. This encodes CASSEGRAYKFF.

The J gene is TRBJ2-5, the V gene TRBV6-5; the match to TRBD2 covers 8 bases. Per the germline V gene, CDR1 is MNHEY and CDR2 is SVGAGI. J was trimmed by 5 bases and V by 6 bases; bases with no gene match: 8. The CDR3 has 14 amino acids. This CDR3 reads CASRPRGGTETQYF. CDR3 sequence (DNA): TGTGCCAGCAGGCCCCGGGGGGGCACCGAGACCCAGTACTTC.

The chain employs TRBV16 and TRBJ2-1; no reliable D call. V was shortened by 2 bases and J by 4 bases, with 9 bases between the two germline ends. CDR3 length: 14 residues. CDR1 is KGHSY and CDR2 is FQNENV in the germline V gene. The CDR3 coding sequence is TGTGCCAGCAGCCAAGACTTCGCTTACAATGAGCAGTTCTTC. It encodes CASSQDFAYNEQFF.

This clone was seen a few times. This chain connects TRBV18 to TRBJ2-5; possible D gene TRBD2, 6 bases. Germline V gives CDR1 KGHSH, CDR2 LQKENI. The CDR3 covers 15 residues. V was pared by 1 base and J by 2 bases, with 11 bases between. The CDR3 protein is CASSPLAAAQETQYF. As DNA, the CDR3 is TGTGCCAGCTCACCACTAGCGGCCGCACAAGAGACCCAGTACTTC.

V gene TRBV4-1 combines with J gene TRBJ2-1, with unresolved D. Trimming removed 3 bases from V and 10 bases from J, with 13 bases in between. Germline-derived CDR1 and CDR2 are MGHRA and YSYEKL. The CDR3 runs 13 residues. CDR3 in amino acids: CASSQGTIGEQFF. Here the CDR3 DNA reads TGCGCCAGCAGCCAGGGTACAATCGGGGAGCAGTTCTTC.

Note on this clone: At one end, the junction sequence differs from germline, possibly due to a read error. The chain links TRBV5-1 to TRBJ1-1; D is uncertain. The CDR3 contains 14 residues. Germline V lookup: CDR1 SGHRS, CDR2 YFSETQ. CDR3 protein: CASSLGQQNPEAFF. The CDR3 region has the DNA TGCGCCAGCAGCTTGGGCCAACAGAACCCTGAAGCTTTCTTT.

This clone was picked up a small number of times. The chain employs TRBV5-6 and TRBJ1-4; TRBD1 matches 7 bases. There are 13 residues in the CDR3. Trimming took 2 bases from V and 10 from J; bases not matched to a gene: 5. The V gene's germline CDR1 is SGHDT and CDR2 YYEEEE. CDR3 in amino acids: CASSFGTDVKLFF. The DNA for the CDR3 is TGTGCCAGCAGCTTTGGGACAGATGTAAAACTGTTTTTT. Full variable domain (outside the CDR3, taken from reference TRBV5-6 and TRBJ1-4): DAGVTQSPTHLIKTRGQQVTLRCSPKSGHDTVSWYQQALGQGPQFIFQYYEEEERQRGNFPDRFSGHQFPNYSSELNVNALLLGDSALYLCASSFGTDVKLFFGSGTQLSVL.

The chain couples TRBV4-2 to TRBJ2-1, with D possibly matching TRBD1 (6 bases). The CDR3 has 13 residues. Trimming pared 4 bases from V and 9 bases from J, leaving 13 bases between. Germline loops: CDR1 LGHNA, CDR2 YNFKEQ. The CDR3 nucleotides read TGTGCCAGCAGCCGCGCTGCAGGGGTTGAGCAGTTCTTC. Translating gives CASSRAAGVEQFF.

V gene TRBV29-1 combines with J gene TRBJ1-2; the D is unclear. V lost 4 bases and J 6 bases, leaving 9 bases between the germline ends. There are 11 residues in the CDR3. Germline loops: CDR1 SQVTM, CDR2 ANQGSEA. CDR3 sequence reads: CSVAEANGYTF. CDR3 DNA sequence: TGCAGCGTTGCAGAGGCAAATGGCTACACCTTC.

CDR3 nucleotide sequence: TGTGCCAGCAGCCTGGGACAGGGGAGAGACTATGGCTACACCTTC. It translates to CASSLGQGRDYGYTF. V usage is TRBV5-6 and J usage is TRBJ1-2; 10 bases are shared with TRBD1. Germline values: CDR1 SGHDT, CDR2 YYEEEE. V was clipped by 4 bases and J by 3 bases; unmatched bases: 6. The CDR3 covers 15 residues. Looking up the rest from reference TRBV5-6 and TRBJ1-2 gives the full variable domain: DAGVTQSPTHLIKTRGQQVTLRCSPKSGHDTVSWYQQALGQGPQFIFQYYEEEERQRGNFPDRFSGHQFPNYSSELNVNALLLGDSALYLCASSLGQGRDYGYTFGSGTRLTVV.

This rearrangement joins TRBV5-1 to TRBJ2-1; TRBD1 matches 11 bases. The CDR3 covers 15 residues. CDR1 is SGHRS and CDR2 is YFSETQ in the germline V gene. V shed 4 bases and J 3 bases; nucleotides not matched to a gene: 3. CDR3 in DNA: TGCGCCAGCAGCCTGGGACAGGGGGTCTACAATGAGCAGTTCTTC. It encodes CASSLGQGVYNEQFF.

This clone appeared a single time. The chain combines TRBV19 with TRBJ2-7; 7 bases fit TRBD1. The V segment lost 3 bases and the J segment 3 bases; nucleotides outside the gene matches: 5. The CDR3 is 14 residues long. CDR1 is LNHDA, CDR2 SQIVND, per germline (reference sequence). The CDR3 region has the DNA TGTGCCAGTAGTATTTCAAGGGGGCTCTACGAGCAGTACTTC. Translating it yields CASSISRGLYEQYF.

The gene calls are TRBV4-1 and TRBJ1-1, with D perhaps matching TRBD1 (6 bases). V was cut by 3 bases and J by 7 bases, with 9 bases left in between. This CDR3 has 12 residues. Germline-derived CDR1 and CDR2 are MGHRA and YSYEKL. CDR3 DNA: TGCGCCAGCAGCCAGACAGGAGATGAAGCTTTCTTT. It codes for CASSQTGDEAFF.

V is TRBV7-9 and J is TRBJ2-2, with a weak D call TRBD2 (6 bases). This CDR3 has 16 amino acids. Per germline, CDR1 SEHNR and CDR2 FQNEAQ (reference sequence). V was clipped by 3 bases and J by 6 bases, with 17 bases between them. CDR3 amino acids: CASSLGGAFRSGELFF. The CDR3 DNA reads as TGTGCCAGCAGCTTGGGCGGGGCGTTCCGGTCCGGGGAGCTGTTTTTT.

This sequence joins TRBV6-1 and TRBJ2-7; 7 positions match TRBD1. CDR3 size: 15 residues. V trimming: 4 bases; J trimming: 3 bases; junction bases outside the gene matches: 9. The germline CDR1 and CDR2 sequences are MNHNS and SASEGT. The CDR3 loop reads CASSGKGALDYEQYF. The CDR3 nucleotides are TGTGCCAGCAGTGGGAAGGGGGCCTTGGACTACGAGCAGTACTTC.

The rearrangement uses TRBV10-3 and TRBJ1-1; D unclear. Per the germline V gene, CDR1 is ENHRY and CDR2 is SYGVKD. The CDR3 is 13 residues long. V shed 2 bases and J shed 3 bases, with 7 bases lying between them. The CDR3 DNA sequence: TGTGCCATCAGTGAGGCGGGCCACACTGAAGCTTTCTTT. Encoded protein: CAISEAGHTEAFF.

This clone was seen only once. V is TRBV27 and J is TRBJ2-6; 7 bases agree with TRBD1. In germline, CDR1 is MNHEY, CDR2 SMNVEV (reference sequence). V trimming: 6 bases; J trimming: 2 bases; junction bases outside the gene matches: 4. This CDR3 comprises 15 residues. CDR3 nucleotide sequence: TGTGCCAGCAGCTTTACAGGGGCTGGGGCCAACGTCCTGACTTTC. Translating it yields CASSFTGAGANVLTF.

DNA for the CDR3: TGTGCCAGCAGCTTGGGGGCCTTACTCCTCACAGATACGCAGTATTTT. Translation: CASSLGALLLTDTQYF. The genes are TRBV5-4 and TRBJ2-3; unclear D gene. CDR1 SGHNT and CDR2 YYREEE come from the germline V gene (reference sequence). CDR3 length equals 16 residues. Trimming took off 0 bases at V and 2 bases at J, with 13 bases between the two ends. Combining the CDR3 with reference TRBV5-4 and TRBJ2-3 gives the whole variable domain ETGVTQSPTHLIKTRGQQVTLRCSSQSGHNTVSWYQQALGQGPQFIFQYYREEENGRGNFPPRFSGLQFPNYSSELNVNALELDDSALYLCASSLGALLLTDTQYFGPGTRLTVL.

The CDR3 loop reads CASSRDRTIYGYTF. The CDR3 DNA reads TGTGCCAGCAGCCGCGACAGGACCATCTATGGCTACACCTTC. V and J are TRBV2 and TRBJ1-2, with D possibly TRBD1 on 6 matching bases. V dropped 6 bases and J dropped 4 bases, with 15 bases sitting between them. From germline, CDR1 is SNHLY and CDR2 FYNNEI. This CDR3 has 14 residues.

The chain combines TRBV19 with TRBJ2-7; 7 nucleotides match TRBD2. In germline, CDR1 is LNHDA, CDR2 SQIVND (reference sequence). With V trimmed by 0 bases and J by 3 bases, 5 bases remained unmatched. The CDR3 is made up of 15 amino acids. The CDR3 protein is CASSIDAGEHYEQYF. The CDR3 coding sequence is TGTGCCAGTAGTATAGATGCGGGGGAGCACTACGAGCAGTACTTC.

This clone was counted a single time. V usage is TRBV5-1 and J usage is TRBJ1-2; D call uncertain. Germline lookup yields CDR1 SGHRS and CDR2 YFSETQ. The CDR3 is made up of 19 amino acids. V dropped 4 bases and J dropped 4 bases, with 29 bases sitting between them. CDR3 DNA sequence: TGCGCCAGCAGCAGTCCGACTGGCAGAGGGTCACACTCATCCTATGGCTACACCTTC. It encodes CASSSPTGRGSHSSYGYTF.

This chain uses TRBV5-4 with TRBJ2-7, with 9 bases lining up with TRBD1. The CDR3 covers 14 residues. V shed 9 bases, J shed 3 bases, and the junction held 10 bases outside the gene matches. Per the germline V gene, CDR1 is SGHNT and CDR2 is YYREEE (reference sequence). Here the CDR3 reads CATSTGGEYYEQYF. The CDR3 nucleotides read TGTGCCACCTCGACAGGGGGAGAGTACTACGAGCAGTACTTC.

This clone was recorded a few times. This chain joins TRBV30 and TRBJ1-6; possible D gene TRBD1, 5 bases. This CDR3 has 12 residues. CDR1 is GTSNPN and CDR2 is SVGIG in the germline V gene (reference sequence). CDR3 sequence (DNA): TGTTCAGGGAATGTGAATAATTCACCCCTCCACTTT. Its translation is CSGNVNNSPLHF.